This is a list of T cell receptor beta chains from one sample in a study of T cell responses to AZD1222 COVID-19 vaccine. This table comes from immunoSEQ multiplex PCR, and its TCRdb copy is limited to in-frame clones, with some not included. The sample consists of approximately 150,000 clones, roughly nine tenths of them appearing once. The specimen was peripheral blood, collected 28 days after the second dose of the MenACWY control vaccine. The source of these receptors is an adult who received the MenACWY meningococcal vaccine as a control. Both conserved end residues are part of each CDR3. The D gene is left open where the match is weak. Clone size appears in some rows only: once, few, many, or a class for an expanded clone.

clone_size: -; d_call: TRBD2; j_call: TRBJ2-3; v_call: TRBV5-4; cdr3_nt: TGTGCCAGCAGCTTGGATGCGGGGGGCCTCGCAGATACGCAGTATTTT; cdr3_aa: CASSLDAGGLADTQYF
clone_size: -; d_call: TRBD2; j_call: TRBJ2-2; v_call: TRBV6-5; cdr3_nt: TGTGCCAGCAGCGATGGCGGGGGGGCCGCAGGGGAGCTGTTTTTT; cdr3_aa: CASSDGGGAAGELFF
clone_size: -; d_call: -; j_call: TRBJ2-1; v_call: TRBV6-5; cdr3_nt: TGTGCCAGCAGACTAGGACCTAACAATGAGCAGTTCTTC; cdr3_aa: CASRLGPNNEQFF
clone_size: -; d_call: TRBD1; j_call: TRBJ2-7; v_call: TRBV3-1/TRBV3-2; cdr3_nt: TGTGCCAGCAGCCTCCCGGGACAGGGTACCTACGAGCAGTACTTC; cdr3_aa: CASSLPGQGTYEQYF
clone_size: -; d_call: TRBD1; j_call: TRBJ2-7; v_call: TRBV11-1; cdr3_nt: TGTGCCAGCAGCTGGGGACAGGGGAACGAGCAGTACTTC; cdr3_aa: CASSWGQGNEQYF
clone_size: -; d_call: -; j_call: TRBJ1-5; v_call: TRBV10-3; cdr3_nt: TGTGCCATCAGTGAACAGGGCAACAATCAGCCCCAGCATTTT; cdr3_aa: CAISEQGNNQPQHF
clone_size: -; d_call: -; j_call: TRBJ2-7; v_call: TRBV19; cdr3_nt: TGTGCCAGTAGTATATTGGGGGACTCAACCTACGAGCAGTACTTC; cdr3_aa: CASSILGDSTYEQYF
clone_size: -; d_call: -; j_call: TRBJ2-2; v_call: TRBV6-4; cdr3_nt: TGTGCCAGCAGTGTAGCGGCCAACATCAACACCGGGGAGCTGTTTTTT; cdr3_aa: CASSVAANINTGELFF
clone_size: few; d_call: -; j_call: TRBJ2-5; v_call: TRBV29-1; cdr3_nt: TGCAGCGTTGATGCGGCAGGGCAAGAGACCCAGTACTTC; cdr3_aa: CSVDAAGQETQYF
clone_size: -; d_call: -; j_call: TRBJ2-2; v_call: TRBV12-3/TRBV12-4; cdr3_nt: TGTGCCAGCAGGAGGAGGGGCCCCGGGGAGCTGTTTTTT; cdr3_aa: CASRRRGPGELFF
clone_size: -; d_call: -; j_call: TRBJ1-5; v_call: TRBV9; cdr3_nt: TGTGCCAGCAGCCCATTCGCCAGTAGCAATCAGCCCCAGCATTTT; cdr3_aa: CASSPFASSNQPQHF
clone_size: once; d_call: TRBD1; j_call: TRBJ2-3; v_call: TRBV6-2/TRBV6-3; cdr3_nt: TGTGCCAGCAGTTACTCGCCGACAGGGTCCACAGATACGCAGTATTTT; cdr3_aa: CASSYSPTGSTDTQYF
clone_size: -; d_call: TRBD2; j_call: TRBJ2-1; v_call: TRBV29-1; cdr3_nt: TGCAGCGTTAATCCGGGACTAGCTTCCCAGAATGAGCAGTTCTTC; cdr3_aa: CSVNPGLASQNEQFF
clone_size: -; d_call: TRBD2; j_call: TRBJ2-3; v_call: TRBV5-1; cdr3_nt: TGCGCCAGCAGCCGCACCGGGACTAGCGGCACAGATACGCAGTATTTT; cdr3_aa: CASSRTGTSGTDTQYF
clone_size: -; d_call: -; j_call: TRBJ2-5; v_call: TRBV19; cdr3_nt: TGTGCCAGTAGTGAAGGGGGTGGGCAAGAGACCCAGTACTTC; cdr3_aa: CASSEGGGQETQYF
clone_size: -; d_call: -; j_call: TRBJ2-2; v_call: TRBV14; cdr3_nt: TGTGCCAGCAGCCAACACAGGCTCGCGAACACCGGGGAGCTGTTTTTT; cdr3_aa: CASSQHRLANTGELFF
clone_size: -; d_call: -; j_call: TRBJ2-7; v_call: TRBV20-1; cdr3_nt: TGCAGTGCGAAGACAGATTACGAGCAGTACTTC; cdr3_aa: CSAKTDYEQYF
clone_size: -; d_call: TRBD1; j_call: TRBJ2-1; v_call: TRBV28; cdr3_nt: TGTGCCAGCAGTTCCTACAGGGGTGAGCAGTTCTTC; cdr3_aa: CASSSYRGEQFF
clone_size: -; d_call: TRBD2; j_call: TRBJ2-4; v_call: TRBV19; cdr3_nt: TGTGCCAGTAGTTCAGTGGCTAGCGGGACCGATACCAAAAACATTCAGTACTTC; cdr3_aa: CASSSVASGTDTKNIQYF
clone_size: -; d_call: -; j_call: TRBJ1-5; v_call: TRBV19; cdr3_nt: TGTGCCAGTAGTATAGAGGGGGGGCGGGACCAGCCCCAGCATTTT; cdr3_aa: CASSIEGGRDQPQHF
clone_size: once; d_call: -; j_call: TRBJ1-2; v_call: TRBV28; cdr3_nt: TGTGCCAGCAGTTTAGAGTATGGCTACACCTTC; cdr3_aa: CASSLEYGYTF
clone_size: -; d_call: -; j_call: TRBJ2-3; v_call: TRBV20-1; cdr3_nt: TGCAGTGCTGGCCCAGATACGCAGTATTTT; cdr3_aa: CSAGPDTQYF
clone_size: -; d_call: TRBD2; j_call: TRBJ2-2; v_call: TRBV4-3; cdr3_nt: TGCGCCAGCAGCGGGGGGAGGGGAGTGACCGGGGAGCTGTTTTTT; cdr3_aa: CASSGGRGVTGELFF
clone_size: -; d_call: -; j_call: TRBJ1-5; v_call: TRBV6-2/TRBV6-3; cdr3_nt: TGTGCCAGCAGTTCCCCCTCGGGCAATCAGCCCCAGCATTTT; cdr3_aa: CASSSPSGNQPQHF
clone_size: -; d_call: -; j_call: TRBJ1-3; v_call: TRBV5-1; cdr3_nt: TGCGCCAGCAGCTTGGAATCGGGTTCCGGAAACACCATATATTTT; cdr3_aa: CASSLESGSGNTIYF
clone_size: -; d_call: TRBD2; j_call: TRBJ2-7; v_call: TRBV7-3; cdr3_nt: TGTGCCAGCAGCTTAATCCCGGATCTAGCGGGAGGGAAAAGCTCCTACGAGCAGTACTTC; cdr3_aa: CASSLIPDLAGGKSSYEQYF
clone_size: -; d_call: -; j_call: TRBJ1-1; v_call: TRBV18; cdr3_nt: TGTGCCAGCTCACCAGCAGACAGGTTGAACACTGAAGCTTTCTTT; cdr3_aa: CASSPADRLNTEAFF
clone_size: -; d_call: -; j_call: TRBJ2-2; v_call: TRBV19; cdr3_nt: TGTGCCAAAGGAGTGGTCAGCCCCCCCGGGGAGCTGTTTTTT; cdr3_aa: CAKGVVSPPGELFF
clone_size: -; d_call: TRBD1; j_call: TRBJ2-2; v_call: TRBV5-6; cdr3_nt: TGTGCCAGCAGCGGGGACAGCTACGGTTCTCGTATCACCGGGGAGCTGTTTTTT; cdr3_aa: CASSGDSYGSRITGELFF
clone_size: -; d_call: TRBD1; j_call: TRBJ2-1; v_call: TRBV7-2; cdr3_nt: TGTGCCAGCAGCACCCCGGGACAGGGGGTCCTAAATGAGCAGTTCTTC; cdr3_aa: CASSTPGQGVLNEQFF
clone_size: -; d_call: -; j_call: TRBJ1-4; v_call: TRBV19; cdr3_nt: TGTGCCAGTAGTTCCGCTGGTGCGGGGTACATCGGGAAACTGTTTTTT; cdr3_aa: CASSSAGAGYIGKLFF
clone_size: -; d_call: TRBD1; j_call: TRBJ1-2; v_call: TRBV5-6; cdr3_nt: TGTGCCAGCAGCTCGCAACAGGGGGCGTCCTATGGCTACACCTTC; cdr3_aa: CASSSQQGASYGYTF
clone_size: once; d_call: -; j_call: TRBJ1-1; v_call: TRBV30; cdr3_nt: TGTGCCTGGGTAGGACAGTTGAACACTGAAGCTTTCTTT; cdr3_aa: CAWVGQLNTEAFF
clone_size: -; d_call: -; j_call: TRBJ1-2; v_call: TRBV28; cdr3_nt: TGTGCCAGCAGTTTAGGGAGCAGCTATGGCTACACCTTC; cdr3_aa: CASSLGSSYGYTF